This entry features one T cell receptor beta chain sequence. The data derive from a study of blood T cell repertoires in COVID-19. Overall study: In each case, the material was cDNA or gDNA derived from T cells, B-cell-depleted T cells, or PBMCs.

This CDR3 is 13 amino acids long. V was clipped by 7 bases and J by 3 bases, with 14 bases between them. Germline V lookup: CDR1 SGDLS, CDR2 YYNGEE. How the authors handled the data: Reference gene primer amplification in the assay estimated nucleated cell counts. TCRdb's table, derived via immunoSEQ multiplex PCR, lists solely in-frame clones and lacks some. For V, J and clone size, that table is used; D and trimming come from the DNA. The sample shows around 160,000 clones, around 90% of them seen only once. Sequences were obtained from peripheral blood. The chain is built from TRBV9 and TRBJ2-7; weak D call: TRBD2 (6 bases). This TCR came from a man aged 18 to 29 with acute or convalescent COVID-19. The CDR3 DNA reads TGTGCCAGCTCGGCGGGGCTCTACTACGAGCAGTACTTC. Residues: CASSAGLYYEQYF.